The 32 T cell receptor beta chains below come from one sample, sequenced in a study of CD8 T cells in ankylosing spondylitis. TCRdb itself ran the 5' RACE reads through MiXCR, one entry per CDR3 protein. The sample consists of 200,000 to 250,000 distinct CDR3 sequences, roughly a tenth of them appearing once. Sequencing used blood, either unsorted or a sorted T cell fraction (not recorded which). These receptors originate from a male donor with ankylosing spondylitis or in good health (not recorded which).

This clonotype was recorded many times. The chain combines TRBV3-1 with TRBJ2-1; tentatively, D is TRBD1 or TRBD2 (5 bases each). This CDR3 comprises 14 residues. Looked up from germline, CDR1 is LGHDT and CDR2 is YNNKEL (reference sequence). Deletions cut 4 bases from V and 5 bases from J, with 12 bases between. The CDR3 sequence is CASSPTRGHNEQFF. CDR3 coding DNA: TGTGCCAGCAGCCCGACTCGGGGACACAATGAGCAGTTCTTC.

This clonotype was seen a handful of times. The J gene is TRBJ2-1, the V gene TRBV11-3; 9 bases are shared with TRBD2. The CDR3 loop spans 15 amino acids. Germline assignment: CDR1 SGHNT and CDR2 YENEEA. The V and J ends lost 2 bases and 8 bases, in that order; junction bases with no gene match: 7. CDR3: CASSLIGGGADEQFF. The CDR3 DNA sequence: TGTGCCAGCAGCTTAATTGGCGGGGGGGCCGATGAGCAGTTCTTC.

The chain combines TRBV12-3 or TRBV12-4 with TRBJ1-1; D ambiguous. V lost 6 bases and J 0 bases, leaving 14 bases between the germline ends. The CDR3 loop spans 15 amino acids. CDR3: CASSPQIEMNTEAFF. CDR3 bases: TGTGCCAGCAGCCCCCAAATCGAGATGAACACTGAAGCTTTCTTT.

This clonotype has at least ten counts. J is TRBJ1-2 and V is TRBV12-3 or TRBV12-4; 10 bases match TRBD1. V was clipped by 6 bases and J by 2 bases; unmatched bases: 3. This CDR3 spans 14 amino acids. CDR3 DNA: TGTGCCAGCAGAGGGGACAGGGGCAACTATGGCTACACCTTC. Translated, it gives CASRGDRGNYGYTF.

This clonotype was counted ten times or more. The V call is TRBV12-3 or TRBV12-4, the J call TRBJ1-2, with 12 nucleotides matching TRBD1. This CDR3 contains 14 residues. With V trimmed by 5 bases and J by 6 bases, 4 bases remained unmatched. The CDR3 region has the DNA TGTGCCAGCAGTCCCGGGACAGGGGGCCATGGCTACACCTTC. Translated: CASSPGTGGHGYTF.

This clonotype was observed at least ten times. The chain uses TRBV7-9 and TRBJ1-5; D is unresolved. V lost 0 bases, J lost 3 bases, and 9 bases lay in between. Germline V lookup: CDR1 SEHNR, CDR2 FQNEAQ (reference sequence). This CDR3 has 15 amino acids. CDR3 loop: CASSLAGTDNQPQHF. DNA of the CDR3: TGTGCCAGCAGCTTAGCGGGCACGGACAATCAGCCCCAGCATTTT.

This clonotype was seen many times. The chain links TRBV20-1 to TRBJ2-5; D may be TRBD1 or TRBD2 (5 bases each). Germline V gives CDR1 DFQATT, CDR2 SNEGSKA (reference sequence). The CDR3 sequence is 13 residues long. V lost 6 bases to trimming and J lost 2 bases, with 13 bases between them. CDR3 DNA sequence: TGCAGTGCCCCCGGGACCCCTCAAGAGACCCAGTACTTC. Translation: CSAPGTPQETQYF.

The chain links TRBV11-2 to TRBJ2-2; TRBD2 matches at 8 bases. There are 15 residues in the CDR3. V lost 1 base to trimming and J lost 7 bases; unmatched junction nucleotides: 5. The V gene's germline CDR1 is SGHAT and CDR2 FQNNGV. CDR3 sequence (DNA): TGTGCCAGCAGCTTAGCGGGGGGGGCCGTCGGGGAGCTGTTTTTT. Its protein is CASSLAGGAVGELFF.

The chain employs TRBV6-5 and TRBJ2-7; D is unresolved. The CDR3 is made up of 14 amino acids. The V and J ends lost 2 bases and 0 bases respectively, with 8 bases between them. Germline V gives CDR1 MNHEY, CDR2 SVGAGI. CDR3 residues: CASSYRPDSYEQYF. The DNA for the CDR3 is TGTGCCAGCAGTTACCGTCCGGACTCCTACGAGCAGTACTTC.

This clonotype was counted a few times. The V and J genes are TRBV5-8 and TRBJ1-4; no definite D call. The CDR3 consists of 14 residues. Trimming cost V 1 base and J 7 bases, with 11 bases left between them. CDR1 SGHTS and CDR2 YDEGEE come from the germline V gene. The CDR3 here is CASSLYWFGEKLFF. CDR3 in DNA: TGTGCCAGCAGCTTGTACTGGTTCGGTGAAAAACTGTTTTTT. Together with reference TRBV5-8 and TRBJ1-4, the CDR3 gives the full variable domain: EAGVTQSPTHLIKTRGQQATLRCSPISGHTSVYWYQQALGLGLQFLLWYDEGEERNRGNFPPRFSGRQFPNYSSELNVNALELEDSALYLCASSLYWFGEKLFFGSGTQLSVL.

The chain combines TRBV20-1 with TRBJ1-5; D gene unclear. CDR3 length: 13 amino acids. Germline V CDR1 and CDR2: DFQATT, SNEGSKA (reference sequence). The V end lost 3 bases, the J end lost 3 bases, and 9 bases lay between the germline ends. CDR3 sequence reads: CSARVLDNQPQHF. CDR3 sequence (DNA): TGCAGTGCTAGGGTGTTAGACAATCAGCCCCAGCATTTT.

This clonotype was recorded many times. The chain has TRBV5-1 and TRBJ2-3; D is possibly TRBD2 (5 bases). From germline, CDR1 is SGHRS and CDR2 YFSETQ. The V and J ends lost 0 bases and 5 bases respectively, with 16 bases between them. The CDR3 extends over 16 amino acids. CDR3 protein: CASSLDLPPREDTQYF. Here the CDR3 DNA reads TGCGCCAGCAGCTTGGACCTCCCTCCGAGGGAAGATACGCAGTATTTT.

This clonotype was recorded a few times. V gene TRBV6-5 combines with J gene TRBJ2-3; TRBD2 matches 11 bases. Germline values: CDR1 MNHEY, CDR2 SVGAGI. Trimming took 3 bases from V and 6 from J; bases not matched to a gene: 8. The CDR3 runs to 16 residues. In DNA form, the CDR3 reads TGTGCCAGCAGTTATAGCGGGGGGGCCTTCCCCGATACGCAGTATTTT. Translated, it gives CASSYSGGAFPDTQYF.

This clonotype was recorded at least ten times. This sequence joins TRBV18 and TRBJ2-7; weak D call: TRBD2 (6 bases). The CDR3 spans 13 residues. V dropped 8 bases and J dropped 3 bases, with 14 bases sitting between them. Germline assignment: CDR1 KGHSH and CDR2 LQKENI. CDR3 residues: CASSPSGGYEQYF. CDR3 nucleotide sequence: TGTGCCAGCAGCCCCTCCGGGGGCTACGAGCAGTACTTC.

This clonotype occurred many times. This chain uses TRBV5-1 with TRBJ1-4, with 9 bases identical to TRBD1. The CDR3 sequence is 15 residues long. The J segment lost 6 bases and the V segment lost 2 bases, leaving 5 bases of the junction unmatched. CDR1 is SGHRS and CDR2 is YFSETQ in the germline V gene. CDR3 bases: TGCGCCAGCAGCTTCCGGGACAGGGAGTATGAAAAACTGTTTTTT. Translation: CASSFRDREYEKLFF.

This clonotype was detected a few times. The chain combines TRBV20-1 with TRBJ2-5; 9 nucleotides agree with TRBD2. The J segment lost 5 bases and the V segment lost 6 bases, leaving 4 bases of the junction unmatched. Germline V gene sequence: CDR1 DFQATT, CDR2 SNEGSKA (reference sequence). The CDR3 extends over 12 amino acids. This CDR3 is CSAGLAGETQYF. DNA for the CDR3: TGCAGTGCGGGACTAGCCGGCGAGACCCAGTACTTC.

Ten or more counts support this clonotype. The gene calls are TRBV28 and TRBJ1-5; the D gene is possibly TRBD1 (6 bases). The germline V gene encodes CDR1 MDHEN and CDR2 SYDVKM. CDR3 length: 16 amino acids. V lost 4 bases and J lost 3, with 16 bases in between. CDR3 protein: CASSSPRGVNNQPQHF. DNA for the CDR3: TGTGCCAGCAGTTCCCCCAGGGGAGTTAACAATCAGCCCCAGCATTTT.

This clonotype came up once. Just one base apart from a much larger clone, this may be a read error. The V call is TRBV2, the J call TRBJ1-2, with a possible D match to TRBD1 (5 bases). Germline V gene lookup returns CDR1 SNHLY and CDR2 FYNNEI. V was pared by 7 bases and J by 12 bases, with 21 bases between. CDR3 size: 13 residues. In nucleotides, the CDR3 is TGTGCCAGCACCCAGGGACGGCGTTTGGGCGACACCTTC. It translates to CASTQGRRLGDTF.

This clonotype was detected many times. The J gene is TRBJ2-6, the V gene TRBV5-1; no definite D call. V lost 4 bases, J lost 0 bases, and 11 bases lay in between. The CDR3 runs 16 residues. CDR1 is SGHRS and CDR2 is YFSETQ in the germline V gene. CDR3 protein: CASSIPGDSGANVLTF. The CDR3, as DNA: TGCGCCAGCAGCATACCAGGTGACTCTGGGGCCAACGTCCTGACTTTC.

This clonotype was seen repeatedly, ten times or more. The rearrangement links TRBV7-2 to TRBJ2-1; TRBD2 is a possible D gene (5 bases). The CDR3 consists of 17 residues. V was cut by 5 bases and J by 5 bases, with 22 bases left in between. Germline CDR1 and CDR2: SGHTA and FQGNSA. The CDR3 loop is CASSPYSAIGQNNEQFF. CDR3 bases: TGTGCCAGCAGCCCTTATAGCGCCATCGGGCAAAACAATGAGCAGTTCTTC.

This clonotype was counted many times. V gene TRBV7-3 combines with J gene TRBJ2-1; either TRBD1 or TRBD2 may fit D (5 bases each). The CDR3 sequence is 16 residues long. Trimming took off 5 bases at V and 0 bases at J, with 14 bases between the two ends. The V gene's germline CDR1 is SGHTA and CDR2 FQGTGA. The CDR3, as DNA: TGTGCCAGCAGCCCTGGACTGGGGCGCTCCTACAATGAGCAGTTCTTC. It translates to CASSPGLGRSYNEQFF.

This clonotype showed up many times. For the CDR3, the DNA is TGCGCCAGCAGCTTGGTGGGGGGCGATGAGACCCAGTACTTC. Translation: CASSLVGGDETQYF. This rearrangement joins TRBV5-1 to TRBJ2-5, with D possibly being TRBD1 or TRBD2 (6 bases each). Germline assignment: CDR1 SGHRS and CDR2 YFSETQ. The CDR3 spans 14 residues. Trimming stripped 0 bases from V and 5 bases from J, with 11 bases between.

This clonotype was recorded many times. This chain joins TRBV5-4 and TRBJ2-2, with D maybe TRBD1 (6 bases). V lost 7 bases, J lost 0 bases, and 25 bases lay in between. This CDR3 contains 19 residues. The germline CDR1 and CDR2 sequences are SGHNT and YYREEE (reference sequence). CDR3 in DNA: TGTGCCAGCCCCTTGGCTGGGTCAGGGTACAGGGCGAACACCGGGGAGCTGTTTTTT. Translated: CASPLAGSGYRANTGELFF.

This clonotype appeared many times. The CDR3 DNA reads as TGTGCCAGCAGCCCACAGTTCGGGCGGTGGCAAGAGACCCAGTACTTC. It is translated as CASSPQFGRWQETQYF. The chain recombines TRBV3-1 with TRBJ2-5; D gene ambiguous. The ends were cut back, 4 bases at V and 2 bases at J, with 17 bases in the middle. The CDR3 consists of 16 residues. From germline, CDR1 is LGHDT and CDR2 YNNKEL (reference sequence).

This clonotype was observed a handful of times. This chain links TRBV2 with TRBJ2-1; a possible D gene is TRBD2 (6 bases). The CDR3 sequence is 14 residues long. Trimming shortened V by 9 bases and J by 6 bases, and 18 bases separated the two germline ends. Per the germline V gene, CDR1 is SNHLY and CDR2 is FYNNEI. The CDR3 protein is CASSGMATRNEQFF. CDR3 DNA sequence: TGTGCCAGTAGCGGAATGGCTACTCGCAATGAGCAGTTCTTC.

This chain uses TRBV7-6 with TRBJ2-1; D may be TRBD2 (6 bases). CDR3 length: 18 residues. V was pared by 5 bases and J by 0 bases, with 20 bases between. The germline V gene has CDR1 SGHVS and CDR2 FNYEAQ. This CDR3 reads CASSRFPPAGSSYNEQFF. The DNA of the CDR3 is TGTGCCAGCAGCCGTTTCCCCCCCGCGGGGAGCTCCTACAATGAGCAGTTCTTC.

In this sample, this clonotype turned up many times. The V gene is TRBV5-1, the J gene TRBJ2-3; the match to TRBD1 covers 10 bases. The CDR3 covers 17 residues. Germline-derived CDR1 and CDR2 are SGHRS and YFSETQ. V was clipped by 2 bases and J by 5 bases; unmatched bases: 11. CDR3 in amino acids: CASSLVAVGTGEDTQYF. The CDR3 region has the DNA TGCGCCAGCAGCTTAGTGGCGGTCGGGACAGGGGAAGATACGCAGTATTTT.

The CDR3 loop reads CSAASLPYEQYF. CDR3 sequence (DNA): TGCAGTGCGGCCAGCCTACCCTACGAGCAGTACTTC. The rearrangement joins TRBV20-1 to TRBJ2-7; D is undetermined. This CDR3 region has 12 residues. V shed 6 bases and J shed 2 bases, with 11 bases lying between them. Germline V gene lookup returns CDR1 DFQATT and CDR2 SNEGSKA (reference sequence).

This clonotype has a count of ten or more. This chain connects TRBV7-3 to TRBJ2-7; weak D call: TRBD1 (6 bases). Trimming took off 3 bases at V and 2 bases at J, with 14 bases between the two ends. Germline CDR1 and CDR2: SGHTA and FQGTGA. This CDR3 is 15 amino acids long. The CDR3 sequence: CASSLEQGSAYEQYF. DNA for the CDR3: TGTGCCAGCAGCTTGGAGCAGGGGAGCGCCTACGAGCAGTACTTC.

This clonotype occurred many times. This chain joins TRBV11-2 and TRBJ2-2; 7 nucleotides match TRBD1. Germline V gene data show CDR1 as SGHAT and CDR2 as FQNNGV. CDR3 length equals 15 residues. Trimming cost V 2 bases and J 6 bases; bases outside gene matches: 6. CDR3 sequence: CASSLSGTGAGELFF. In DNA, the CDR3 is TGTGCCAGCAGCTTAAGTGGAACAGGGGCCGGGGAGCTGTTTTTT. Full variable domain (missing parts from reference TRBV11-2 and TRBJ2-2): EAGVAQSPRYKIIEKRQSVAFWCNPISGHATLYWYQQILGQGPKLLIQFQNNGVVDDSQLPKDRFSAERLKGVDSTLKIQPAKLEDSAVYLCASSLSGTGAGELFFGEGSRLTVL.

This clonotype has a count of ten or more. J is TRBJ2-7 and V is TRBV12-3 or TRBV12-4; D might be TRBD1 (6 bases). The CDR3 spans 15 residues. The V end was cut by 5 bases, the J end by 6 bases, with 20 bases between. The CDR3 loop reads CASSGAQGVSGEQYF. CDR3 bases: TGTGCCAGCAGTGGGGCACAGGGAGTAAGCGGCGAGCAGTACTTC.

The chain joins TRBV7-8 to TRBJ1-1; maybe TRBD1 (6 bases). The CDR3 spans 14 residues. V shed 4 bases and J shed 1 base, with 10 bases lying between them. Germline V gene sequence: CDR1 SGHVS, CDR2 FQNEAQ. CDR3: CASSSGAGNTEAFF. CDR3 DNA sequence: TGTGCCAGCAGCTCGGGGGCTGGGAACACTGAAGCTTTCTTT. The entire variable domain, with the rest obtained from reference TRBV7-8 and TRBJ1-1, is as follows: GAGVSQSPRYKVAKRGQDVALRCDPISGHVSLFWYQQALGQGPEFLTYFQNEAQLDKSGLPSDRFFAERPEGSVSTLKIQRTQQEDSAVYLCASSSGAGNTEAFFGQGTRLTVV.